The text below deals with one T cell receptor beta chain. The method was immunoSEQ multiplex PCR; TCRdb's version includes in-frame clones alone and lacks a portion of them. The data hold fewer than 25,000 clones, with approximately 78% observed a single time. The record originates from a study of OX40 agonist ivuxolimab in advanced cancers. The length of the CDR3 is 16 residues. V dropped 0 bases and J dropped 0 bases, with 12 bases sitting between them. The V gene's germline CDR1 is SGHVS and CDR2 FQNEAQ. The specimen was CD4+ or CD8+ T cells sorted from blood, collected in a trial of the OX40 agonist ivuxolimab. The chain recombines TRBV7-8 with TRBJ2-7; D uncertain. The clonotype comes from an adult with an advanced solid tumor such as melanoma, head and neck, liver or kidney cancer. CDR3 in DNA: TGTGCCAGCAGCTTAGCTTTAGCAGAGAGCTCCTACGAGCAGTACTTC. Protein sequence: CASSLALAESSYEQYF.